The 10 T cell receptor beta chains below all came from one sample that was sequenced in a study of post-analysis software for immune sequencing data. The study's findings and limits: Among about 5 TRBV segments more frequent in patients than controls were TRBV5-6, TRBV5-1 and TRBV20-1.

The antigens of these receptors remain unknown. TCR beta cDNA libraries had unique molecular identifiers. TCRdb re-called the PCR reads with MiXCR, one entry per CDR3 protein. The sample consists of roughly 800,000 distinct CDR3 sequences, 25% to 30% of them appearing once. Material for sequencing was blood. The receptors originated from a girl aged 10-17 years with multiple sclerosis.

This clonotype was detected only once. This chain uses TRBV18 with TRBJ1-1; the D gene is possibly TRBD1 (5 bases). Germline CDR1 is KGHSH and CDR2 is LQKENI. This CDR3 spans 16 amino acids. Trimming cost V 1 base and J 3 bases, with 15 bases left between them. Written as DNA, the CDR3 is TGTGCCAGCTCACCACTCCCGGCCCGAGGGGACACTGAAGCTTTCTTT. This sequence encodes CASSPLPARGDTEAFF.

This clonotype was found many times. CDR3 amino acids: CASSQLDRGDYNEQFF. The CDR3 DNA is TGTGCCAGCAGCCAACTGGACAGGGGGGACTACAATGAGCAGTTCTTC. The chain uses TRBV7-6 and TRBJ2-1; TRBD1 agrees at 10 bases. The CDR3 covers 16 residues. Germline V gives CDR1 SGHVS, CDR2 FNYEAQ. J was trimmed by 3 bases and V by 5 bases; bases with no gene match: 7.

The chain links TRBV6-5 to TRBJ2-1, with TRBD2 matching over 13 bases. The CDR3 is made up of 21 amino acids. Trimming took 7 bases from V and 3 from J; bases not matched to a gene: 21. Germline V gives CDR1 MNHEY, CDR2 SVGAGI. As DNA, the CDR3 is TGTGCCAGCAATTCCAATTGGCGGGGACTAGCGGGGCTTCCCTACTACAATGAGCAGTTCTTC. This translates into CASNSNWRGLAGLPYYNEQFF.

This clonotype was seen only a few times. The chain has TRBV20-1 and TRBJ1-1; 8 nucleotides align to TRBD1. V trimming: 6 bases; J trimming: 3 bases; junction bases outside the gene matches: 6. The V gene's germline CDR1 is DFQATT and CDR2 SNEGSKA (reference sequence). The CDR3 spans 13 residues. CDR3 loop: CSALDRADTEAFF. The CDR3 DNA sequence: TGCAGTGCCCTGGACAGGGCGGACACTGAAGCTTTCTTT.

This chain links TRBV11-2 with TRBJ2-7; weak D call: TRBD1 (6 bases). This CDR3 contains 15 residues. Trimming took 5 bases from V and 2 from J, leaving 16 bases between them. Germline loops: CDR1 SGHAT, CDR2 FQNNGV. CDR3 protein: CASSNYRVSTYEQYF. CDR3 in DNA: TGTGCCAGCAGCAATTACAGGGTCAGTACCTACGAGCAGTACTTC.

The chain is built from TRBV28 and TRBJ2-1, with D uncertain. The V gene's germline CDR1 is MDHEN and CDR2 SYDVKM. The CDR3 is 14 residues long. Trimming removed 8 bases from V and 1 base from J, with 12 bases in between. The CDR3 DNA sequence: TGTGCCAGCCAGAGTTACGGGTCCTACAATGAGCAGTTCTTC. It yields the protein CASQSYGSYNEQFF.

The chain couples TRBV5-5 to TRBJ2-1, with TRBD2 matching over 11 bases. The CDR3 has 21 amino acids. Germline assignment: CDR1 SGHKS and CDR2 YYEKEE (reference sequence). J lost 0 bases, V lost 0 bases, and 14 bases had no gene match. The CDR3 coding sequence is TGTGCCAGCAGCTTGGCAGGGCTAGCGGGGGGTATAAAGAGCTCCTACAATGAGCAGTTCTTC. This encodes CASSLAGLAGGIKSSYNEQFF.

DNA for the CDR3: TGCAGTGCTAGAGGCCAGACAGGGGGGACTAGCGGGAGTTACGAGCAGTACTTC. Translation: CSARGQTGGTSGSYEQYF. The chain uses TRBV20-1 and TRBJ2-7; 14 bases are shared with TRBD2. Trimming removed 1 base from V and 4 bases from J; junction bases left unmatched: 12. The germline CDR1 and CDR2 sequences are DFQATT and SNEGSKA (reference sequence). CDR3 length equals 18 residues.

This clonotype was counted only a few times. The chain has TRBV3-1 and TRBJ1-2; the D gene is possibly TRBD1 (5 bases). V shed 4 bases and J shed 5 bases, with 17 bases lying between them. CDR1 is LGHDT, CDR2 YNNKEL, per germline (reference sequence). The CDR3 consists of 15 residues. The CDR3 sequence: CASSRGTWNLYGYTF. CDR3 nucleotides: TGTGCCAGCAGCCGAGGGACGTGGAACTTGTATGGCTACACCTTC.

The rearrangement links TRBV14 to TRBJ2-7; D is undetermined. In germline, CDR1 is SGHDN, CDR2 FVKESK. V gave up 3 bases and J gave up 5 bases, with 8 bases separating them. The CDR3 has 12 amino acids. In nucleotides, the CDR3 is TGTGCCAGCAGCCAGCCTACACACGAGCAGTACTTC. Translated, it gives CASSQPTHEQYF.